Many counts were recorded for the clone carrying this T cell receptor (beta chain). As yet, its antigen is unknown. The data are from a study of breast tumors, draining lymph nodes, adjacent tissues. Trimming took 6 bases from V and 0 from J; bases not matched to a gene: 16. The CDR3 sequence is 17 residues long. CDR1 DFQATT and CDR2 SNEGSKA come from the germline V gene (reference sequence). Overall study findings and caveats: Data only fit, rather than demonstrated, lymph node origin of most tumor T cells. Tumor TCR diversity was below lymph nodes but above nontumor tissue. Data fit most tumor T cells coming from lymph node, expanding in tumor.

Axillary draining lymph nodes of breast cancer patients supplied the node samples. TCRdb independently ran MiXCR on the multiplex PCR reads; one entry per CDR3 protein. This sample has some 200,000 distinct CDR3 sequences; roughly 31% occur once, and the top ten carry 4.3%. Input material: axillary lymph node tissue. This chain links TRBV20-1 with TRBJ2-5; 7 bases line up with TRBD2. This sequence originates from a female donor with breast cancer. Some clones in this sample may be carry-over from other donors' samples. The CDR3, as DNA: TGCAGTGCCGGGCGGGCTAGCGGAACCTCGTACCAAGAGACCCAGTACTTC. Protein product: CSAGRASGTSYQETQYF.